This is a list of T cell receptor beta chains from one sample in a study of blood T cells in healthy people across ages. TCRdb used MiXCR to reprocess the 5' RACE reads, holding one entry per CDR3 protein. The sample lists 1.5 million to 1.8 million distinct CDR3 sequences, approximately 42% occurring once. Sequencing was carried out using blood. The receptors come from a woman younger than 35 in good health. The CDR3 runs from the conserved cysteine through the conserved F or W. A D gene is named only where the DNA matches it firmly. A clone size is listed for some rows: how often the clone was seen (once, few, many), or a class if it is expanded.

size,D,V,length,J,CDR3,DNA
-,-,TRBV28,15,TRBJ2-2,CASSWQRGVTGELFF,TGTGCCAGCAGTTGGCAGAGGGGAGTGACTGGGGAGCTGTTTTTT
-,-,TRBV20-1,14,TRBJ1-2,CSAINGGRNYGYTF,TGCAGTGCTATAAACGGCGGGCGTAACTATGGCTACACCTTC
few,-,TRBV4-3,17,TRBJ1-2,CASSQDEGTQLVYGYTF,TGCGCCAGCAGCCAAGATGAAGGGACACAGCTAGTCTATGGCTACACCTTC
few,-,TRBV6-5,15,TRBJ2-7,CASKRGTGPAYEQYF,TGTGCCAGCAAGAGGGGCACAGGGCCCGCCTACGAGCAGTACTTC
-,-,TRBV7-3,15,TRBJ1-2,CASSRGPDVNYGYTF,TGTGCCAGCAGCCGCGGACCGGACGTTAACTATGGCTACACCTTC
-,TRBD2,TRBV20-1,14,TRBJ2-7,CSARRASGSYEQYF,TGCAGTGCTAGAAGGGCTAGCGGGAGCTACGAGCAGTACTTC
many,-,TRBV18,12,TRBJ2-7,CASSPGLYEQYF,TGTGCCAGCTCACCAGGGCTCTACGAGCAGTACTTC
few,-,TRBV7-9,15,TRBJ2-7,CASSPVGTATYEQYF,TGTGCCAGCAGCCCGGTGGGGACCGCGACCTACGAGCAGTACTTC
-,-,TRBV2,15,TRBJ2-7,CASRVQSSTSYEQYF,TGTGCCAGCAGGGTACAGTCCTCCACTTCCTACGAGCAGTACTTC
-,-,TRBV7-2,13,TRBJ1-6,CASSFAGNSPLHF,TGTGCCAGCAGCTTCGCAGGAAATTCACCCCTCCACTTT
few,TRBD1,TRBV27,14,TRBJ1-6,CASSGTAYNSPLHF,TGTGCCAGCAGCGGGACAGCGTATAATTCACCCCTCCACTTT
-,-,TRBV4-3,15,TRBJ1-2,CASSPETLQGRGYTF,TGCGCCAGCAGCCCCGAGACGCTCCAGGGACGGGGCTACACCTTC
-,-,TRBV7-8,14,TRBJ1-2,CASSLGGFHYGYTF,TGTGCCAGCAGCTTAGGTGGCTTTCACTATGGCTACACCTTC